These 16 T cell receptor beta chains came from one sample sequenced in a study of early T cells in non-severe SARS-CoV-2 infection. One entry per CDR3 protein results from TCRdb running MiXCR on the 5' RACE reads. This table has tens of thousands of distinct CDR3 sequences, around 8.6% appearing once. Sequenced here: whole blood, sampled at baseline. These receptors originate from an adult who was a healthcare worker with PCR-confirmed SARS-CoV-2 infection or an uninfected control (not recorded which).

In this sample, this clonotype turned up a few times. The chain carries TRBV7-6 and TRBJ2-1, with 8 bases matching TRBD1. V shed 4 bases, J shed 1 base, and the junction held 6 bases outside the gene matches. The CDR3 loop spans 16 amino acids. Germline V gene lookup returns CDR1 SGHVS and CDR2 FNYEAQ. The CDR3 is CASSSWTGTSYNEQFF. Here the CDR3 DNA reads TGTGCCAGCAGCTCTTGGACAGGGACATCCTACAATGAGCAGTTCTTC. The full variable domain, rest sourced from reference TRBV7-6 and TRBJ2-1, is GAGVSQSPRYKVTKRGQDVALRCDPISGHVSLYWYRQALGQGPEFLTYFNYEAQQDKSGLPNDRFSAERPEGSISTLTIQRTEQRDSAMYRCASSSWTGTSYNEQFFGPGTRLTVL.

CDR3 DNA sequence: TGTGCCTGGAGCCTAGAGACCGGGGAGCTGTTTTTT. It encodes CAWSLETGELFF. This rearrangement joins TRBV30 to TRBJ2-2, with D unresolved. This CDR3 contains 12 residues. Germline CDR1 GTSNPN, CDR2 SVGIG (reference sequence). V lost 3 bases to trimming and J lost 5 bases, with 7 bases between them.

In this sample, this clonotype turned up a few times. The rearrangement joins TRBV7-3 to TRBJ2-7; TRBD2 agrees at 7 bases. There are 14 residues in the CDR3. Germline lookup yields CDR1 SGHTA and CDR2 FQGTGA. J lost 5 bases, V lost 3 bases, and 7 bases had no gene match. CDR3 sequence reads: CASSLGLAADEQYF. The CDR3 nucleotides are TGTGCCAGCAGCTTGGGGCTAGCGGCCGACGAGCAGTACTTC.

This clonotype was detected many times. The chain joins TRBV6-2 or TRBV6-3 to TRBJ2-3, with D possibly matching TRBD1 (5 bases). The germline gives CDR1 MNHEY, CDR2 SVGEGT. The CDR3 is 13 residues long. Trimming shortened V by 6 bases and J by 6 bases, and 13 bases separated the two germline ends. CDR3 DNA: TGTGCCAGCAGACATACAGGAGCCGATACGCAGTATTTT. Protein product: CASRHTGADTQYF.

The chain couples TRBV5-4 to TRBJ2-7; possible D gene TRBD2, 5 bases. Germline CDR1 SGHNT, CDR2 YYREEE (reference sequence). Trimming cost V 4 bases and J 4 bases, with 9 bases left between them. The CDR3 is 12 residues long. Here the CDR3 DNA reads TGTGCCAGCAGCGAGGGCCTATACGAGCAGTACTTC. Translated: CASSEGLYEQYF.

In its sample, this clonotype was seen many times. V usage is TRBV5-1 and J usage is TRBJ2-5, with D possibly matching TRBD2 (6 bases). Trimming cost V 2 bases and J 5 bases, with 13 bases left between them. CDR1 is SGHRS, CDR2 YFSETQ, per germline. The CDR3 totals 14 residues. The CDR3 bases are TGCGCCAGCAGCTTAGACGCGGGGAGGGAGACCCAGTACTTC. This codes for CASSLDAGRETQYF.

This clonotype was seen ten or more times. The J gene is TRBJ1-2, the V gene TRBV5-4, with D possibly matching TRBD1 (5 bases). The V and J ends lost 4 bases and 6 bases respectively, with 13 bases between them. The germline V gene encodes CDR1 SGHNT and CDR2 YYREEE (reference sequence). This CDR3 contains 13 residues. CDR3 amino acids: CASSNPQGDGYTF. The CDR3, as DNA: TGTGCCAGCAGCAACCCCCAGGGCGATGGCTACACCTTC.

There are a few counts of this clonotype. In DNA form, the CDR3 reads TGTGCCAGCAACCGGGACAGAAATCAGCCCCAGCATTTT. It specifies CASNRDRNQPQHF. J is TRBJ1-5 and V is TRBV2; 7 bases match TRBD1. After removal of 7 bases from V and 4 bases from J, the junction contained 4 bases not matched to a gene. This CDR3 has 13 residues. Germline V gene lookup returns CDR1 SNHLY and CDR2 FYNNEI.

This clonotype was counted ten times or more. The CDR3 nucleotides read TGTGCCAGCAGCCCGGGGGTCTACAATGAGCAGTTCTTC. Protein sequence: CASSPGVYNEQFF. This chain connects TRBV12-3 or TRBV12-4 to TRBJ2-1, with D perhaps TRBD2 (6 bases). The CDR3 is 13 residues long. Trimming pared 6 bases from V and 3 bases from J, leaving 9 bases between.

The V and J genes are TRBV12-3 or TRBV12-4 and TRBJ2-4; 7 positions match TRBD2. This CDR3 comprises 16 residues. V trimming: 3 bases; J trimming: 5 bases; junction bases outside the gene matches: 10. DNA of the CDR3: TGTGCCAGCAGTTTGGCTAGCGGACCCTCCCAAAACATTCAGTACTTC. Translated, it gives CASSLASGPSQNIQYF.

This clonotype has a handful of counts. V gene TRBV11-2 combines with J gene TRBJ2-1, with 9 nucleotides matching TRBD2. This CDR3 has 15 amino acids. Looked up from germline, CDR1 is SGHAT and CDR2 is FQNNGV. V lost 6 bases to trimming and J lost 6 bases; unmatched junction nucleotides: 9. CDR3 loop: CASRFSGRFSNEQFF. The CDR3 region has the DNA TGTGCCAGCAGGTTTAGCGGGAGATTCAGCAATGAGCAGTTCTTC.

The chain joins TRBV29-1 to TRBJ2-7; D may be TRBD2 (6 bases). V lost 7 bases and J 0 bases, leaving 10 bases between the germline ends. Germline V CDR1 and CDR2: SQVTM, ANQGSEA. This CDR3 region has 12 residues. CDR3 DNA: TGCAGCGCCGGGGAGGCCTCCTACGAGCAGTACTTC. It translates to CSAGEASYEQYF.

V and J are TRBV6-2 or TRBV6-3 and TRBJ2-7; TRBD2 matches 7 bases. Per germline, CDR1 MNHEY and CDR2 SVGEGT. This CDR3 has 14 residues. The V and J ends lost 7 bases and 1 base, in that order; junction bases with no gene match: 7. CDR3 region: CASTQAGTSYEQYF. In DNA form, the CDR3 reads TGTGCCAGCACTCAAGCGGGGACGTCCTACGAGCAGTACTTC.

The J gene is TRBJ2-7, the V gene TRBV9; D is undetermined. In germline, CDR1 is SGDLS, CDR2 YYNGEE. This CDR3 spans 15 amino acids. V was pared by 0 bases and J by 0 bases, with 10 bases between. CDR3 DNA sequence: TGTGCCAGCAGCGTAGATAGTTCAGCCTCCTACGAGCAGTACTTC. This encodes CASSVDSSASYEQYF.

This chain uses TRBV7-8 with TRBJ2-4, with D possibly TRBD2 on 6 matching bases. V lost 5 bases, J lost 1 base, and 24 bases lay in between. In germline, CDR1 is SGHVS, CDR2 FQNEAQ. This CDR3 comprises 19 residues. The CDR3 coding sequence is TGTGCCAGCAGCACCTCCAGGATGGGGCGGGATGGGGCCAAAAACATTCAGTACTTC. As protein: CASSTSRMGRDGAKNIQYF.

This clonotype was counted a few times. The V gene is TRBV18, the J gene TRBJ1-1; TRBD1 might be the D (5 bases). Trimming removed 6 bases from V and 3 bases from J, with 14 bases in between. The CDR3 covers 14 residues. Germline V gene data show CDR1 as KGHSH and CDR2 as LQKENI. CDR3 residues: CASSSGVSDTEAFF. In DNA form, the CDR3 reads TGTGCCAGCTCGTCGGGGGTTAGCGACACTGAAGCTTTCTTT.